What follows describes a single T cell receptor (beta chain). Its antigen is undetermined. Using immunoSEQ multiplex PCR, the repertoire was profiled, and TCRdb retains in-frame clones only, with some absent. The sample contains more than 95,000 clones, around 89% of which appear only once. This sample was included in a study of T cell responses to AZD1222 COVID-19 vaccine. Study-level findings and limits: As reported, nearly half of all spike-specific TCRs target variant regions that are unmutated. Seropositive status at baseline applied to only five to seven AZD1222 recipients. Clonal diversity may have been underestimated, and the donors were mostly white British, with more females than males. Researchers report vaccine-associated CD4 TCRs spanning spike, with dominance at 160-218 and 743-854.

Germline CDR1 reads SQVTM; CDR2 reads ANQGSEA. CDR3 length: 13 residues. Trimming removed 6 bases from V and 7 bases from J, with 15 bases in between. The source material was peripheral blood, sampled on day 0 of AZD1222 vaccination. The TCR sequence derives from an adult in good health. The J gene is TRBJ1-4, the V gene TRBV29-1, with D perhaps matching TRBD1 (6 bases). DNA for the CDR3: TGCAGCGTCACAGGGCCCTTGGGTGAAAAACTGTTTTTT. Protein product: CSVTGPLGEKLFF.